Here is one TCR beta chain with its context. This sample is drawn from a study of blood T cell repertoires in COVID-19. Study at large: From the United States, Italy and Spain came samples of acute and convalescent COVID-19.

Authors' methods: Reference gene primers were amplified, and this amplification served to estimate nucleated cell counts. Using immunoSEQ multiplex PCR, the repertoire was profiled, and TCRdb retains in-frame clones only, with some absent. That table is the source of V, J and clone size, and D and trimming were worked out from the DNA. The sample contains 200,000 to 250,000 clones, more than 70% of which appear only once. In germline, CDR1 is LNHDA, CDR2 SQIVND (reference sequence). The CDR3 has 12 amino acids. The V end lost 4 bases, the J end lost 4 bases, and 5 bases lay between the germline ends.

V is TRBV19 and J is TRBJ2-1; D uncertain. Specimen: peripheral blood. The source is a woman between 40 and 50 years old who had recovered from COVID-19. The CDR3 nucleotides read TGTGCCAGTAGTACTAGATACAATGAGCAGTTCTTC. It is translated as CASSTRYNEQFF.